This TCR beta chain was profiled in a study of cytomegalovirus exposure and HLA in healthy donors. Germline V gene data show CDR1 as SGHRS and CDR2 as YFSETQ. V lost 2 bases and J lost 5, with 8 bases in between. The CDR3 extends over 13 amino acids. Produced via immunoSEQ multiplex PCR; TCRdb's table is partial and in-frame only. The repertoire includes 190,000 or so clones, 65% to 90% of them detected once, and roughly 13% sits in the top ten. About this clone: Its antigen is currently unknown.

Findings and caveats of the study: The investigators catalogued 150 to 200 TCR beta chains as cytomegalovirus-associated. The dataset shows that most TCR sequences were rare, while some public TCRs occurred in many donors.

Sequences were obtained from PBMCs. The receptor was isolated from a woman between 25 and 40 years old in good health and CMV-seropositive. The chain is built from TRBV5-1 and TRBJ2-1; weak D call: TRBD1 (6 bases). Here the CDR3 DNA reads TGCGCCAGCAGCTTCGACAGGAACAATGAGCAGTTCTTC. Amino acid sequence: CASSFDRNNEQFF.